The 8 T cell receptor beta chains in this list originate from one sample, sequenced in a study of CD8+CD57+ T cells in acquired aplastic anemia. Previously, flow cytometry had revealed CD8+CD57+ cell expansion in the patients chosen for sequencing. According to the study, genomic DNA was the template for TCR beta VDJ and CDR3 profiling. TCRdb itself ran the reads through MiXCR, one entry per CDR3 protein. The sample carries about half a million distinct CDR3 sequences, under 40% recorded once. The sample taken for sequencing was sorted CD4+, CD8+, or CD8+CD57+ T cells (not recorded which) from PBMCs. These receptor sequences come from a human donor with aplastic anemia.

A few counts support this clonotype. This chain's CDR3 is CASSGFTSGRVYEQYF. In DNA form, the CDR3 reads TGCGCCAGCAGCGGGTTTACTAGCGGGAGGGTCTACGAGCAGTACTTC. This chain uses TRBV5-1 with TRBJ2-7; 13 positions match TRBD2. Looked up from germline, CDR1 is SGHRS and CDR2 is YFSETQ. CDR3 size: 16 residues. J lost 3 bases, V lost 4 bases, and 7 bases had no gene match.

This clonotype appeared a few times. The gene calls are TRBV5-1 and TRBJ1-4, with TRBD1 as a possible D gene (6 bases). Germline V lookup: CDR1 SGHRS, CDR2 YFSETQ. The CDR3 spans 15 residues. V lost 0 bases to trimming and J lost 8 bases, with 14 bases between them. The CDR3, as DNA: TGCGCCAGCAGCTTGGGTCAGGGGTTTGTCGAAAAACTGTTTTTT. Amino acid sequence: CASSLGQGFVEKLFF.

V usage is TRBV20-1 and J usage is TRBJ2-3; TRBD1 agrees at 7 bases. The CDR3 loop spans 13 amino acids. CDR1 and CDR2 (germline): DFQATT, SNEGSKA (reference sequence). CDR3 loop: CRGRDRDTDTQYF. The CDR3 bases are TGCAGAGGACGGGACAGAGACACAGATACGCAGTATTTT.

The rearrangement uses TRBV6-5 and TRBJ1-6; D is unclear. The V end was cut by 2 bases, the J end by 6 bases, with 8 bases between. CDR1 is MNHEY and CDR2 is SVGAGI in the germline V gene. The CDR3 loop spans 14 amino acids. The CDR3 coding sequence is TGTGCCAGCAGTTACGTCGTAGGTAATTCACCCCTCCACTTT. Translation: CASSYVVGNSPLHF.

This clonotype was detected many times. The rearrangement links TRBV7-9 to TRBJ2-1; TRBD2 agrees at 7 bases. After removal of 0 bases from V and 9 bases from J, the junction contained 5 bases not matched to a gene. The CDR3 is 14 amino acids. Germline CDR1 is SEHNR and CDR2 is FQNEAQ (reference sequence). The CDR3 protein is CASSLARDYSEQFF. The DNA for the CDR3 is TGTGCCAGCAGCTTAGCTCGGGACTATTCTGAGCAGTTCTTC.

The chain has TRBV7-2 and TRBJ2-5, with D uncertain. Deletions cut 5 bases from V and 4 bases from J, with 8 bases between. Germline lookup yields CDR1 SGHTA and CDR2 FQGNSA. The CDR3 covers 12 residues. In nucleotides, the CDR3 is TGTGCCAGCAGCATAGTAGCAGAGACCCAGTACTTC. Its protein product is CASSIVAETQYF. The complete variable domain, with remaining parts taken from reference TRBV7-2 and TRBJ2-5, reads GAGVSQSPSNKVTEKGKDVELRCDPISGHTALYWYRQSLGQGLEFLIYFQGNSAPDKSGLPSDRFSAERTGGSVSTLTIQRTQQEDSAVYLCASSIVAETQYFGPGTRLLVL.

In this sample, this clonotype turned up many times. This chain links TRBV7-2 with TRBJ2-7, with D unresolved. Germline CDR1 reads SGHTA; CDR2 reads FQGNSA. Trimming pared 2 bases from V and 0 bases from J, leaving 11 bases between. This CDR3 is built from 15 residues. The CDR3 here is CASSLPGRGSYEQYF. CDR3 sequence (DNA): TGTGCCAGCAGCTTACCCGGACGAGGCTCCTACGAGCAGTACTTC.

This chain's CDR3 is CSANLGDGYTF. The CDR3 region has the DNA TGCAGTGCAAATCTGGGGGATGGCTACACCTTC. This rearrangement joins TRBV20-1 to TRBJ1-2, with a possible D match to TRBD1 (5 bases). The V gene lost 6 bases and the J gene lost 6 bases, with 11 bases spanning the gap. Germline CDR1 DFQATT, CDR2 SNEGSKA (reference sequence). The CDR3 loop spans 11 amino acids.